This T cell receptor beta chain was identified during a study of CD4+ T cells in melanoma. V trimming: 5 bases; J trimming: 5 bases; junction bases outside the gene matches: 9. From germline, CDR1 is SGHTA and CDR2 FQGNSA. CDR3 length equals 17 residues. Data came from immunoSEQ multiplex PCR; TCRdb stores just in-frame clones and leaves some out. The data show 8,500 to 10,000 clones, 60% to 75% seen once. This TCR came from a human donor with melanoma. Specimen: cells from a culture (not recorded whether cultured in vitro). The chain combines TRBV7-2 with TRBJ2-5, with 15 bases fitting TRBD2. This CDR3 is CASSAGLAGGPRETQYF. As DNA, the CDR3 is TGTGCCAGCAGCGCTGGACTAGCGGGGGGGCCGAGGGAGACCCAGTACTTC.